A single sample is the source of the 18 T cell receptor beta chains below, sequenced in a study of vaccination effects on CD4 cells after COVID-19. Before sequencing, viral peptide pools were used by the ViraFEST assay to expand antigen-specific CD4+ T cells. Isolating CD4+ T cells followed 9 to 11 days of culture. Two doses of BNT162b2 or mRNA-1273 vaccine were administered to participants. Sequencing was performed with immunoSEQ multiplex PCR; in TCRdb, only in-frame clones are kept and a portion is missing. The sample carries 25,000 to 30,000 clones, 60% to 75% recorded once. The antigens these receptors bind are not known. This sample comprised CD4+ T cells from PBMCs cultured with HCoV-OC43 spike peptides, obtained after COVID-19 vaccination. Sample subset: HCoV-OC43 spike overlapping peptide pool stimulation. Receptors originate from a human donor who received a COVID-19 vaccine.

V is TRBV30 and J is TRBJ2-3; 9 nucleotides match TRBD2. Trimming at V came to 4 bases and at J to 4 bases, leaving 15 bases not matched to a gene. Germline CDR1 GTSNPN, CDR2 SVGIG (reference sequence). This CDR3 spans 17 amino acids. The DNA for the CDR3 is TGTGCCTGGACTGGAGCGGGGGGCAACTTGGGTCCAGATACGCAGTATTTT. Its translation: CAWTGAGGNLGPDTQYF.

The chain uses TRBV7-9 and TRBJ1-1, with D hard to call. Trimming shortened V by 5 bases and J by 4 bases, and 14 bases separated the two germline ends. Germline V gives CDR1 SEHNR, CDR2 FQNEAQ (reference sequence). The CDR3 totals 14 residues. The CDR3 sequence: CASSPPTAGTEAFF. CDR3 DNA: TGTGCCAGCAGCCCCCCTACCGCGGGCACTGAAGCTTTCTTT.

The chain combines TRBV6-5 with TRBJ2-7, with TRBD2 identical over 8 bases. The CDR3 has 16 residues. V shed 0 bases and J 7 bases; nucleotides not matched to a gene: 11. Germline V gene sequence: CDR1 MNHEY, CDR2 SVGAGI. The CDR3 protein is CASSYSSGGAPREQYF. The CDR3, as DNA: TGTGCCAGCAGTTACTCCTCCGGGGGGGCCCCGAGGGAGCAGTACTTC.

This clone was found a few times. V and J are TRBV6-4 and TRBJ1-1; no clear D gene. The CDR3 runs to 13 residues. Per the germline V gene, CDR1 is MRHNA and CDR2 is SNTAGT. The V end was cut by 3 bases, the J end by 4 bases, with 9 bases between. Here the CDR3 DNA reads TGTGCCAGCAGTGAAACTTTGTCCACTGAAGCTTTCTTT. Translating it yields CASSETLSTEAFF.

This rearrangement joins TRBV11-2 to TRBJ1-5; D not certain. The CDR3 is 12 amino acids. Between the trimmed V and J ends, which lost 0 bases and 9 bases, there was a span of 6 bases. Germline V lookup: CDR1 SGHAT, CDR2 FQNNGV. The CDR3 reads CASSLERGPQHF. The CDR3 DNA is TGTGCCAGCAGCTTAGAACGGGGGCCCCAGCATTTT.

V and J are TRBV20-1 and TRBJ1-2; D is undetermined. Per germline, CDR1 DFQATT and CDR2 SNEGSKA (reference sequence). The CDR3 length is 14 residues. V lost 3 bases, J lost 8 bases, and 19 bases lay in between. The CDR3 DNA is TGCAGTGCTAGTCTGTCCGCCGGGATCTTGGGCTACACCTTC. Its translation: CSASLSAGILGYTF.

This chain connects TRBV28 to TRBJ2-7, with 10 bases lining up with TRBD2. The CDR3 covers 16 residues. Trimming took 2 bases from V and 1 from J; bases not matched to a gene: 5. In germline, CDR1 is MDHEN, CDR2 SYDVKM. CDR3 sequence: CASSLAASGSSYEQYF. CDR3 nucleotides: TGTGCCAGCAGTTTAGCGGCTAGCGGGAGTTCCTACGAGCAGTACTTC.

This clone was counted between two and nine times. The chain carries TRBV6-5 and TRBJ1-5, with a tentative D call TRBD1 (5 bases). V lost 4 bases to trimming and J lost 4 bases, with 11 bases between them. In germline, CDR1 is MNHEY, CDR2 SVGAGI. The length of the CDR3 is 14 residues. CDR3 DNA: TGTGCCAGCAGTTCATCCTACAGGAATCAGCCCCAGCATTTT. Translated: CASSSSYRNQPQHF.

The chain couples TRBV19 to TRBJ2-3, with no clear D. The germline V gene encodes CDR1 LNHDA and CDR2 SQIVND (reference sequence). V lost 6 bases and J 3 bases, leaving 10 bases between the germline ends. This CDR3 region has 13 residues. The CDR3: CASSDGTTDTQYF. CDR3 nucleotides: TGTGCCAGTAGCGACGGTACGACAGATACGCAGTATTTT.

The chain employs TRBV25-1 and TRBJ2-7, with D perhaps assigned TRBD1 or TRBD2 (5 bases each). Deletions cut 1 base from V and 6 bases from J, with 13 bases between. The CDR3 contains 14 residues. CDR1 is MGHDK, CDR2 SYGVNS, per germline. CDR3 coding DNA: TGTGCCAGCAGTGAATTTCTAGGGGCGGGCGAGCAGTACTTC. Translation: CASSEFLGAGEQYF.

The rearrangement uses TRBV5-4 and TRBJ2-3; 8 positions agree with TRBD1. CDR1 and CDR2 (germline): SGHNT, YYREEE (reference sequence). CDR3 length: 16 amino acids. Trimming cost V 4 bases and J 5 bases; bases outside gene matches: 12. CDR3 nucleotides: TGTGCCAGCAGCACGGGAGACAGGGGCTCGGTAGATACGCAGTATTTT. Its translation is CASSTGDRGSVDTQYF.

This clone was recorded a few times. The chain combines TRBV2 with TRBJ1-5; TRBD1 is a possible D gene (6 bases). V shed 5 bases and J shed 7 bases, with 12 bases lying between them. The CDR3 contains 13 residues. The germline V gene has CDR1 SNHLY and CDR2 FYNNEI. The CDR3 sequence: CASSPGAGQPQHF. The CDR3 nucleotides are TGTGCCAGCAGTCCAGGGGCAGGCCAGCCCCAGCATTTT.

This chain joins TRBV19 and TRBJ2-7; weak D call: TRBD2 (6 bases). This CDR3 has 16 residues. V was cut by 4 bases and J by 0 bases, with 16 bases left in between. Germline V gene sequence: CDR1 LNHDA, CDR2 SQIVND (reference sequence). As DNA, the CDR3 is TGTGCCAGTAGTAAAGGTAGCGGAGGAAGCTCCTACGAGCAGTACTTC. Amino acid sequence: CASSKGSGGSSYEQYF. Filled out from reference TRBV19 and TRBJ2-7, the complete variable domain reads DGGITQSPKYLFRKEGQNVTLSCEQNLNHDAMYWYRQDPGQGLRLIYYSQIVNDFQKGDIAEGYSVSREKKESFPLTVTSAQKNPTAFYLCASSKGSGGSSYEQYFGPGTRLTVT.

This clone was observed a single time. The rearrangement links TRBV10-3 to TRBJ1-2; the match to TRBD1 covers 11 bases. The CDR3 totals 14 residues. The ends lost 5 bases at V and 7 bases at J; junction bases unmatched: 6. Germline lookup yields CDR1 ENHRY and CDR2 SYGVKD. Here the CDR3 DNA reads TGTGCCATCAGTTTCGGGACAGGGGGTACTGGCTACACCTTC. Its translation is CAISFGTGGTGYTF.

The chain carries TRBV11-3 and TRBJ2-1, with unresolved D. V lost 0 bases and J lost 4, with 7 bases in between. Germline V gives CDR1 SGHNT, CDR2 YENEEA. The CDR3 runs 14 residues. This CDR3 is CASSLEPDYNEQFF. The CDR3 DNA sequence: TGTGCCAGCAGCTTAGAACCGGATTACAATGAGCAGTTCTTC.

This chain joins TRBV30 and TRBJ1-2; D remains unclear. V lost 0 bases, J lost 3 bases, and 8 bases lay in between. This CDR3 spans 13 amino acids. The germline V gene has CDR1 GTSNPN and CDR2 SVGIG (reference sequence). For the CDR3, the DNA is TGTGCCTGGAGTGTACAAGGCTACTATGGCTACACCTTC. The encoded protein is CAWSVQGYYGYTF.

This chain uses TRBV10-3 with TRBJ2-3; possible D gene TRBD2, 7 bases. The CDR3 contains 18 residues. The germline V gene has CDR1 ENHRY and CDR2 SYGVKD. Trimming took off 0 bases at V and 7 bases at J, with 23 bases between the two ends. CDR3 DNA sequence: TGTGCCATCAGTGAGTCTTGGGGGGGCCAGGCGTCCATAAATACGCAGTATTTT. Translating it yields CAISESWGGQASINTQYF.

This clone occurred a few times. This chain connects TRBV5-5 to TRBJ1-1; TRBD1 might be the D (5 bases). There are 13 residues in the CDR3. Trimming left V 0 bases short and J 4 bases short, with 7 bases between. Germline CDR1 SGHKS, CDR2 YYEKEE (reference sequence). The CDR3 region has the DNA TGTGCCAGCAGCTTGGCAGGGCTCACTGAAGCTTTCTTT. This gives the protein CASSLAGLTEAFF.